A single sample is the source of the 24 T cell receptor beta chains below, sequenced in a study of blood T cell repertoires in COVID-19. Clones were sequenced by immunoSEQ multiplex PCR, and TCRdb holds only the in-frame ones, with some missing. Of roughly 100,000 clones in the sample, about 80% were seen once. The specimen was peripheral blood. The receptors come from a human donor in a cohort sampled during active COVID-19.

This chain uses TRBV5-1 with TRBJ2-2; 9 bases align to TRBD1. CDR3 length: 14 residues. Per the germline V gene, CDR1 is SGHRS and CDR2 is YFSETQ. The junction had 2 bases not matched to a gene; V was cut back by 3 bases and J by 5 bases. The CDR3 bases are TGCGCCAGCAGCTCCGGACAGGGGACCGGGGAGCTGTTTTTT. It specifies CASSSGQGTGELFF.

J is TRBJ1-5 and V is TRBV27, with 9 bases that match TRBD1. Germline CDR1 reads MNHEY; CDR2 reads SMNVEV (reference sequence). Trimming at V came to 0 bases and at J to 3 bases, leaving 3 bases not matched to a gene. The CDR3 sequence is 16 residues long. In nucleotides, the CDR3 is TGTGCCAGCAGTTTATCGATACAGGGGGCCAATCAGCCCCAGCATTTT. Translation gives CASSLSIQGANQPQHF.

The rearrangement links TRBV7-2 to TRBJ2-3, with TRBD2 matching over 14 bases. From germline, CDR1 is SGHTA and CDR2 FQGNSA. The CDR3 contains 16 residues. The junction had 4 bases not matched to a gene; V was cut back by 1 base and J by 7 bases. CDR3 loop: CASSLEGTSGGYTQYF. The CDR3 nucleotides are TGTGCCAGCAGCTTAGAAGGGACTAGCGGGGGATATACGCAGTATTTT.

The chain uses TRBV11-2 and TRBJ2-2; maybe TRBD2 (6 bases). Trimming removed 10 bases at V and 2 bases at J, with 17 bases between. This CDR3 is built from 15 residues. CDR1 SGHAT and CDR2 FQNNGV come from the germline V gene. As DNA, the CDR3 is TGTGCCACCACACTTCCTAGCGTTAACACCGGGGAGCTGTTTTTT. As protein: CATTLPSVNTGELFF. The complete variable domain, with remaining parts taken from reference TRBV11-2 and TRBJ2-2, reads EAGVAQSPRYKIIEKRQSVAFWCNPISGHATLYWYQQILGQGPKLLIQFQNNGVVDDSQLPKDRFSAERLKGVDSTLKIQPAKLEDSAVYLCATTLPSVNTGELFFGEGSRLTVL.

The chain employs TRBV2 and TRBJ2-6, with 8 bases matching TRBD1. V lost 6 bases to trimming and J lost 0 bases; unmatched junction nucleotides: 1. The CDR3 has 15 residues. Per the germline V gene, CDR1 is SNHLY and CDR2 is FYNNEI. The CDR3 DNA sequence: TGTGCCAGCAGGACAGGGGACTCTGGGGCCAACGTCCTGACTTTC. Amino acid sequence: CASRTGDSGANVLTF.

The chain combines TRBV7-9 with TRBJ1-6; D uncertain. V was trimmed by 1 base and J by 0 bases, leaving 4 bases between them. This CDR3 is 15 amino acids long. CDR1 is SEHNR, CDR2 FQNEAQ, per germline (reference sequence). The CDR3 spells CASSLGSSYNSPLHF. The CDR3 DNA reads TGTGCCAGCAGCTTAGGGAGCTCCTATAATTCACCCCTCCACTTT. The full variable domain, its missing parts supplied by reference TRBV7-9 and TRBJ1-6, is DTGVSQNPRHKITKRGQNVTFRCDPISEHNRLYWYRQTLGQGPEFLTYFQNEAQLEKSRLLSDRFSAERPKGSFSTLEIQRTEQGDSAMYLCASSLGSSYNSPLHFGNGTRLTVT.

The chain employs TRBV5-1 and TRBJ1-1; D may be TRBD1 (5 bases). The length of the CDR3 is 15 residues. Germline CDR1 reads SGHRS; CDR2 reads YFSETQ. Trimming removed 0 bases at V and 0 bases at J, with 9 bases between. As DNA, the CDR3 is TGCGCCAGCAGCTTGGGGACACTCATGAACACTGAAGCTTTCTTT. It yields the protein CASSLGTLMNTEAFF.

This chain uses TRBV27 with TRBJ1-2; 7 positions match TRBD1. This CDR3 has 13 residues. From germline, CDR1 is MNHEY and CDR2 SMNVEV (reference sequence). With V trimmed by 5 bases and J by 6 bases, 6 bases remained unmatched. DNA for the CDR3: TGTGCCAGCAGTGACAGGGTGATGAATGGCTACACCTTC. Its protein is CASSDRVMNGYTF.

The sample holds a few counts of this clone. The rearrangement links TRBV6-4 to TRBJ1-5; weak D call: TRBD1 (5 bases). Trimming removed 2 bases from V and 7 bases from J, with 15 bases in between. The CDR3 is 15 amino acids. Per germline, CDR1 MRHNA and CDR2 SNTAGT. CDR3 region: CASSDGAFSAQPQHF. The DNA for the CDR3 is TGTGCCAGCAGTGACGGGGCTTTCTCTGCCCAGCCCCAGCATTTT.

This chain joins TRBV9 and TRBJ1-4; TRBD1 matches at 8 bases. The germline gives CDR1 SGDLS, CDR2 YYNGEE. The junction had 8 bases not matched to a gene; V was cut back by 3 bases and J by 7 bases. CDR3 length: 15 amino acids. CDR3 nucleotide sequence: TGTGCCAGCAGCGCATCAGGGGGCTGGGGTGAAAAACTGTTTTTT. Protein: CASSASGGWGEKLFF.

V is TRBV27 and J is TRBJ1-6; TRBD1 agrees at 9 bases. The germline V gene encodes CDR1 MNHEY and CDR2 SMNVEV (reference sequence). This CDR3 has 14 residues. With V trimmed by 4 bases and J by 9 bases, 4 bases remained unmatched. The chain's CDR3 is CASSSGQGTSPLHF. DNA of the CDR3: TGTGCCAGCAGTTCCGGACAGGGGACTTCACCCCTCCACTTT.

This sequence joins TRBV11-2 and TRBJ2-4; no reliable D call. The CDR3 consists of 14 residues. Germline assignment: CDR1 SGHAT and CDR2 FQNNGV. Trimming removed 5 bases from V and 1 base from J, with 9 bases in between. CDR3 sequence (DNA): TGTGCCAGCAGCCCCGCGAGGGCCAAAAACATTCAGTACTTC. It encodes CASSPARAKNIQYF.

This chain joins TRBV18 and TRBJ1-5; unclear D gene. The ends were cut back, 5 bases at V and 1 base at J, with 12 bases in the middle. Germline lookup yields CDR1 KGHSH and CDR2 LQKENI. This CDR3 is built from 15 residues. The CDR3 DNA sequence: TGTGCCAGCTCATCGTACACGAGGAGCAATCAGCCCCAGCATTTT. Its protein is CASSSYTRSNQPQHF.

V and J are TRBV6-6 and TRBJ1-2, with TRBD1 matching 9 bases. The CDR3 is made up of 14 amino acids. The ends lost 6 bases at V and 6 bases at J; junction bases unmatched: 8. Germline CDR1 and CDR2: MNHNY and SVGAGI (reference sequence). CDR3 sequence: CASRLMGQGHGYTF. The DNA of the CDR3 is TGTGCCAGCAGACTAATGGGACAGGGACATGGCTACACCTTC.

This CDR3 is CASSVQGGPRGNYTF. As DNA, the CDR3 is TGTGCCAGCAGTGTTCAGGGGGGCCCAAGGGGGAACTACACCTTC. The chain carries TRBV7-9 and TRBJ1-2; 7 bases map to TRBD1. J gave up 10 bases and V 6 bases, and 17 bases lay outside the gene matches. The CDR3 spans 15 residues. Per germline, CDR1 SEHNR and CDR2 FQNEAQ (reference sequence).

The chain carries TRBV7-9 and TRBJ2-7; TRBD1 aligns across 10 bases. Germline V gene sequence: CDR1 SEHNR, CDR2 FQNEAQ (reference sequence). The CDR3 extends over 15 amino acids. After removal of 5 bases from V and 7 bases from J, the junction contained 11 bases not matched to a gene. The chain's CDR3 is CASSRRGQGLREQYF. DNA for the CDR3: TGTGCCAGCAGCCGCCGGGGACAGGGGCTGAGAGAGCAGTACTTC.

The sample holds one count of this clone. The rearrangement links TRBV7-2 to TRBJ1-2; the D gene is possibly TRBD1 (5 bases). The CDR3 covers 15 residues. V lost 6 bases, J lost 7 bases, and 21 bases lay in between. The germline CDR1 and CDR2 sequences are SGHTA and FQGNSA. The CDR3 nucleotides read TGTGCCAGCAGTAATCACGGGACGGGGGGTGGTGGCTACACCTTC. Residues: CASSNHGTGGGGYTF.

As DNA, the CDR3 is TGTGCCTGGAGGGACAGGGGGCGGTTGACTGAAGCTTTCTTT. Translation: CAWRDRGRLTEAFF. The V gene is TRBV30, the J gene TRBJ1-1; 11 positions match TRBD1. CDR3 size: 14 residues. V lost 3 bases and J lost 5; bases outside the gene matches: 5. Germline V gene lookup returns CDR1 GTSNPN and CDR2 SVGIG (reference sequence).

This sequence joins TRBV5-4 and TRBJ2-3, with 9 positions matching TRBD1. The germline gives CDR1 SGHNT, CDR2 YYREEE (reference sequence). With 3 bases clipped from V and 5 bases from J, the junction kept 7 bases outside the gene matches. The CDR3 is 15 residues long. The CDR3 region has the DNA TGTGCCAGCAGCTCCGGGACAGGGAATCGAGATACGCAGTATTTT. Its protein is CASSSGTGNRDTQYF.

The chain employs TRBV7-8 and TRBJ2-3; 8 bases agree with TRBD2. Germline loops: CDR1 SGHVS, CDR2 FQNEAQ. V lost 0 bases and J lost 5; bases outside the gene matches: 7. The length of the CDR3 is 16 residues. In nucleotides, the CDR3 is TGTGCCAGCAGCTTAGCTAGCGGGGTGGCTGGAGATACGCAGTATTTT. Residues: CASSLASGVAGDTQYF.

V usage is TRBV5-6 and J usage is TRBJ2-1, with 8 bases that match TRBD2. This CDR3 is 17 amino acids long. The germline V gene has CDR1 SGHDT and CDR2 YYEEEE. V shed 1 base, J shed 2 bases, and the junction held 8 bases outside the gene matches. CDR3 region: CASSLLVGGGTYNEQFF. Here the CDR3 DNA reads TGTGCCAGCAGCTTGCTTGTGGGCGGGGGGACCTACAATGAGCAGTTCTTC.

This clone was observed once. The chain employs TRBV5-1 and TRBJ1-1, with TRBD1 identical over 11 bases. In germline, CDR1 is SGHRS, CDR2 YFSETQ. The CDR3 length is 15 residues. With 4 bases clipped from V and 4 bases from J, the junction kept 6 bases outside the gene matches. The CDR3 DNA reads TGCGCCAGCAGCAAGGCCGGGACAGGGGGCACTGAAGCTTTCTTT. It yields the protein CASSKAGTGGTEAFF. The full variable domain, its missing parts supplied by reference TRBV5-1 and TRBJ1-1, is KAGVTQTPRYLIKTRGQQVTLSCSPISGHRSVSWYQQTPGQGLQFLFEYFSETQRNKGNFPGRFSGRQFSNSRSEMNVSTLELGDSALYLCASSKAGTGGTEAFFGQGTRLTVV.

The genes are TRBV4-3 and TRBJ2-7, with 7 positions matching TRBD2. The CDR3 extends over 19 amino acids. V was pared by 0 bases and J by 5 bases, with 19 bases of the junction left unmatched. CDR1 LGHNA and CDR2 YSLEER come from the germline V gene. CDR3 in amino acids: CASSQDGGYRQTWANEQYF. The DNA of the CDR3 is TGCGCCAGCAGCCAAGACGGGGGGTACCGACAGACTTGGGCCAACGAGCAGTACTTC.

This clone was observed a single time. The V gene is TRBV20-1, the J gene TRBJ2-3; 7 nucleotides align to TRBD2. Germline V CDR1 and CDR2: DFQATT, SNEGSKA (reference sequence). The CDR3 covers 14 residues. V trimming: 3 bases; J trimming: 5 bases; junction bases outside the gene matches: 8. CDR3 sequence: CSASGLAAGDTQYF. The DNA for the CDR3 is TGCAGTGCTAGTGGGCTAGCGGCGGGAGATACGCAGTATTTT.